This T cell receptor beta chain was captured by sequencing in a study of blood T cell repertoires in COVID-19. The data were produced by immunoSEQ multiplex PCR, yet TCRdb's version contains in-frame clones alone and is incomplete. The data hold roughly 250,000 clones, with around four fifths observed a single time. This CDR3 is built from 14 residues. The V end lost 5 bases, the J end lost 7 bases, and 14 bases lay between the germline ends. The germline V gene encodes CDR1 MDHEN and CDR2 SYDVKM. Sequenced input: peripheral blood. The sequence was collected from a woman aged 35 to 49 with active or convalescent COVID-19. This chain links TRBV28 with TRBJ1-4; D is uncertain. Here the CDR3 reads CASSGLLIGEKLFF. Here the CDR3 DNA reads TGTGCCAGCAGTGGACTCTTAATCGGTGAAAAACTGTTTTTT.